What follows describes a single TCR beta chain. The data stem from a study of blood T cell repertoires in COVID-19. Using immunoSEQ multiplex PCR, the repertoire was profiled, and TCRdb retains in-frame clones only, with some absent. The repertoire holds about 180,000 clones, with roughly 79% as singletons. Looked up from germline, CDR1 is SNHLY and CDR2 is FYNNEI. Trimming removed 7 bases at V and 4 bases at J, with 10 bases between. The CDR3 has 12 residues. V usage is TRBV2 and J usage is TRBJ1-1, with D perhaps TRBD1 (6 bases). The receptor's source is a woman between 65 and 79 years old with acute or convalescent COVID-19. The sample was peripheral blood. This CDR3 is CASMGATTEAFF. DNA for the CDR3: TGTGCCAGCATGGGGGCGACCACTGAAGCTTTCTTT.